The clone carrying this TCR beta chain was counted ten times or more. Its matching antigen is unknown. This entry is derived from a study of regulatory T cells in long-lasting Graves disease. Study-wide context: Less than 3 months of antithyroid drugs had been taken by newly diagnosed Graves' patients.

Indicated time point: newly diagnosed GD, antithyroid drugs for less than 3 months. TCR sequences were obtained from RNA taken from PBMCs. Overall study results and limits: Thyroid tissue was not sampled; only peripheral blood was.

The V end was cut by 7 bases, the J end by 9 bases, with 22 bases between. Germline CDR1 is MNHEY and CDR2 is SMNVEV (reference sequence). The CDR3 contains 15 residues. The TCR beta library used iRepertoire HTBI primers with Arm-PCR amplification of CDR3. One entry per CDR3 protein results from TCRdb running MiXCR on the multiplex PCR reads. This table has fewer than 400,000 distinct CDR3 sequences, about a sixth appearing once. Material: peripheral blood mononuclear cells (PBMCs), obtained at new diagnosis, from a patient treated with antithyroid drugs. This chain uses TRBV27 with TRBJ2-1; maybe TRBD2 (7 bases). The source of this sequence is a female donor with Graves disease. CDR3: CASTYLRGGRVEQFF. CDR3 DNA: TGTGCCAGCACTTATTTGAGGGGGGGGCGGGTTGAGCAGTTCTTC.